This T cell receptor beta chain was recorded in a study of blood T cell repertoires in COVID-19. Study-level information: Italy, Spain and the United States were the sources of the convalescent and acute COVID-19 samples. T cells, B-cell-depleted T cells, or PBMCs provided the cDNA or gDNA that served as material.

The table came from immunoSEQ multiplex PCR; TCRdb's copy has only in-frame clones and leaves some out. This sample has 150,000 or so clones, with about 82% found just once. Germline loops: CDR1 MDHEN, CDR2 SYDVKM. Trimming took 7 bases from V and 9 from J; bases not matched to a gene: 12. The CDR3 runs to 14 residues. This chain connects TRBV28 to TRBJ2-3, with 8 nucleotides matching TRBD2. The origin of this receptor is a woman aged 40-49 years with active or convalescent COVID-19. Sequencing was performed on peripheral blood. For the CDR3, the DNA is TGTGCCAGCACTAGAGCGGGAGCGGCGGGAACGCAGTATTTT. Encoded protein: CASTRAGAAGTQYF. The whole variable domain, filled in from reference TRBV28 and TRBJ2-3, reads DVKVTQSSRYLVKRTGEKVFLECVQDMDHENMFWYRQDPGLGLRLIYFSYDVKMKEKGDIPEGYSVSREKKERFSLILESASTNQTSMYLCASTRAGAAGTQYFGPGTRLTVL.